The 7 T cell receptor beta chains below were found in one sample sequenced in a study of T cell responses to AZD1222 COVID-19 vaccine. Libraries were prepared by immunoSEQ multiplex PCR; TCRdb keeps only in-frame clonotypes and omits some of them. The sample carries a few hundred thousand clones, about 92% recorded once. The source was peripheral blood, collected on day 0 of AZD1222 vaccination. Receptors were obtained from an adult in good health.

The chain links TRBV6-4 to TRBJ2-1; 9 bases line up with TRBD2. Germline V gene data show CDR1 as MRHNA and CDR2 as SNTAGT. The V gene end was trimmed by 3 bases and the J gene end by 4 bases; junction bases not matched to a gene: 1. CDR3 length: 14 residues. CDR3 in DNA: TGTGCCAGCAGTGAGGCGGGAGGGTACAATGAGCAGTTCTTC. Its protein is CASSEAGGYNEQFF.

The chain combines TRBV24-1 with TRBJ2-3, with 9 bases identical to TRBD2. The CDR3 covers 18 residues. The ends lost 1 base at V and 5 bases at J; junction bases unmatched: 12. Germline assignment: CDR1 KGHDR and CDR2 SFDVKD. The CDR3 nucleotides are TGTGCCACCAGTGATTTTTTGGGCGGCGAACTAGCGGGAGATACGCAGTATTTT. Translated: CATSDFLGGELAGDTQYF.

CDR3 nucleotides: TGTGCCAGCAGTGCCTTGGACCGGTGGGGCTACACCTTC. Its protein product is CASSALDRWGYTF. The chain has TRBV25-1 and TRBJ1-2; no firm D call. CDR3 size: 13 residues. Trimming took off 4 bases at V and 8 bases at J, with 14 bases between the two ends. Germline lookup yields CDR1 MGHDK and CDR2 SYGVNS.

This chain connects TRBV28 to TRBJ1-2; D gene ambiguous. The CDR3 loop spans 15 amino acids. V was shortened by 5 bases and J by 5 bases, with 18 bases between the two germline ends. Germline V gives CDR1 MDHEN, CDR2 SYDVKM. CDR3 sequence: CASSLTGGVYYGYTF. As DNA, the CDR3 is TGTGCCAGCAGTCTAACTGGCGGCGTTTATTATGGCTACACCTTC.

The chain uses TRBV21-1 and TRBJ2-7; the table calls TRBD2, which could not be checked here. TRBV21-1 is a listed pseudogene. The CDR3 is 15 amino acids. The CDR3 here is CASWGGRGPSYEQYF. In nucleotides, the CDR3 is TGTGCCAGCTGGGGGGGGCGGGGACCCTCCTACGAGCAGTACTTC.

This clone showed up just once. V usage is TRBV30 and J usage is TRBJ1-1; perhaps TRBD1 as D (6 bases). Germline CDR1 and CDR2: GTSNPN and SVGIG (reference sequence). V lost 0 bases, J lost 2 bases, and 13 bases lay in between. This CDR3 contains 15 residues. The CDR3: CAWSVRAGVNTEAFF. CDR3 sequence (DNA): TGTGCCTGGAGTGTAAGGGCAGGGGTTAACACTGAAGCTTTCTTT.

This chain uses TRBV7-8 with TRBJ2-7; 7 bases agree with TRBD1. The CDR3 contains 15 residues. CDR1 is SGHVS, CDR2 FQNEAQ, per germline. Unmatched junction bases numbered 9, after V lost 5 bases and J lost 2 bases. CDR3 in DNA: TGTGCCAGCAGCCCAATACAGGGGTTTACCTACGAGCAGTACTTC. Translating it yields CASSPIQGFTYEQYF.